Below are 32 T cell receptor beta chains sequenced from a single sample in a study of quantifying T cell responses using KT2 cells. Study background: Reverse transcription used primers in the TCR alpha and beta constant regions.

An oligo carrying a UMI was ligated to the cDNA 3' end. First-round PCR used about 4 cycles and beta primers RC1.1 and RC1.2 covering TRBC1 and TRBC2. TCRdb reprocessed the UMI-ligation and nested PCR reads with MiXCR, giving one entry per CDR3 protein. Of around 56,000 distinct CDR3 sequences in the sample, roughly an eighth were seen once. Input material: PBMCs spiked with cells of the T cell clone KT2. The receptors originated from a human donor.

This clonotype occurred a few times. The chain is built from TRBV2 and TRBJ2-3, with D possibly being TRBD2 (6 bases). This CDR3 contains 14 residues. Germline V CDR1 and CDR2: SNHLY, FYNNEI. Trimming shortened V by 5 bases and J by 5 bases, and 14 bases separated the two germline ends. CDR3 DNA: TGTGCCAGCAGTCGGGCTAGCGTTGAAGATACGCAGTATTTT. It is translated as CASSRASVEDTQYF. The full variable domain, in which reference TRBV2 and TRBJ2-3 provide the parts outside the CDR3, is EPEVTQTPSHQVTQMGQEVILRCVPISNHLYFYWYRQILGQKVEFLVSFYNNEISEKSEIFDDQFSVERPDGSNFTLKIRSTKLEDSAMYFCASSRASVEDTQYFGPGTRLTVL.

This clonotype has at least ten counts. CDR3 sequence (DNA): TGCGCCAGCAGCCAAGATCCCGGTACCCCAGGAGAGCAGTACTTC. It encodes CASSQDPGTPGEQYF. The rearrangement joins TRBV4-3 to TRBJ2-7, with D unclear. This CDR3 region has 15 residues. From germline, CDR1 is LGHNA and CDR2 YSLEER. V dropped 0 bases and J dropped 7 bases, with 16 bases sitting between them.

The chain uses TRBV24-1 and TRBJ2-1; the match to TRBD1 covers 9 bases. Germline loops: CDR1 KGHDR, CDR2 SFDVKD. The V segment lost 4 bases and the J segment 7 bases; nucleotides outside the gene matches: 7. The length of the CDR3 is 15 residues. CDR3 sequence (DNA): TGTGCCACCAGTGAGGCCGGGACAGGGTTGAATGAGCAGTTCTTC. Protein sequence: CATSEAGTGLNEQFF.

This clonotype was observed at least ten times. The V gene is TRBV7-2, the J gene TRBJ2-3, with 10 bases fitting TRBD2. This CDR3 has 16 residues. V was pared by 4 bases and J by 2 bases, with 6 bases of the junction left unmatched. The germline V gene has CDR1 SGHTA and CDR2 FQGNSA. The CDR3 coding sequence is TGTGCCAGCAGCTCCTCTAGCGGGGGCATCACAGATACGCAGTATTTT. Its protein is CASSSSSGGITDTQYF.

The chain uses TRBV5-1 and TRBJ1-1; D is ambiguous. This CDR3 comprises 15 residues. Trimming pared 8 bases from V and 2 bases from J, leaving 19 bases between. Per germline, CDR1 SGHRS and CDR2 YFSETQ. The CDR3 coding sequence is TGCGCCAGTTTATCAGGAGAGGGCGAAAACACTGAAGCTTTCTTT. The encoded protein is CASLSGEGENTEAFF.

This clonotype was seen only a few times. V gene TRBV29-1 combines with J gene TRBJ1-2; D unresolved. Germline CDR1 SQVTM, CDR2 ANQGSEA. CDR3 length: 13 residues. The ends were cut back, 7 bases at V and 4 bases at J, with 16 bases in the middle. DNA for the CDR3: TGCAGCGCGGGAGATACAAATACCTATGGCTACACCTTC. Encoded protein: CSAGDTNTYGYTF.

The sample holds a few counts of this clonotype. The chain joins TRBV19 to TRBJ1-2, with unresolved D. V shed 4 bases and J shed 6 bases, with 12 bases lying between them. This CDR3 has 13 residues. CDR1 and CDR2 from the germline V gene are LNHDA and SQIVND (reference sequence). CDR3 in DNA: TGTGCCAGTAGTACCCCAACCAGAAATGGCTACACCTTC. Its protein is CASSTPTRNGYTF.

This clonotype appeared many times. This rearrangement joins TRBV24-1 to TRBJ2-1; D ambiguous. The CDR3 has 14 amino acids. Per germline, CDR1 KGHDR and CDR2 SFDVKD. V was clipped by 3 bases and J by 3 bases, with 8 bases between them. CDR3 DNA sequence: TGTGCCACCAGTGATCCGGACGGCTACAATGAGCAGTTCTTC. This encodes CATSDPDGYNEQFF.

The CDR3 is CASSLDSRFEAFF. As DNA, the CDR3 is TGTGCCAGCAGTCTCGACAGCCGTTTTGAAGCTTTCTTT. This sequence joins TRBV6-2 or TRBV6-3 and TRBJ1-1, with D maybe TRBD1 (5 bases). The germline V and J ends were trimmed by 5 bases and 7 bases, with 14 bases remaining between them. The germline V gene has CDR1 MNHEY and CDR2 SVGEGT. The CDR3 is made up of 13 amino acids.

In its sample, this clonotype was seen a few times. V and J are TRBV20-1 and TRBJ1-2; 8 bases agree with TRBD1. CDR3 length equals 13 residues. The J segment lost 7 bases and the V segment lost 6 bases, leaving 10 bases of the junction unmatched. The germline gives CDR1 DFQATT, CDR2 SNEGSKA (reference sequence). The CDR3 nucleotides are TGCAGTGCACCGACAGGGGCTCGGGGTGGCTACACCTTC. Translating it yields CSAPTGARGGYTF.

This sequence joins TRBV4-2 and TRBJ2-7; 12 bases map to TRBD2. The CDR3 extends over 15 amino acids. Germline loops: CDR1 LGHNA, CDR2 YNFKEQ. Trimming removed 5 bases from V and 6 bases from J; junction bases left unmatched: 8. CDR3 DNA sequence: TGTGCCAGCAGCTCCCGACTAGCGGGAGTAACCGAGCAGTACTTC. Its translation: CASSSRLAGVTEQYF.

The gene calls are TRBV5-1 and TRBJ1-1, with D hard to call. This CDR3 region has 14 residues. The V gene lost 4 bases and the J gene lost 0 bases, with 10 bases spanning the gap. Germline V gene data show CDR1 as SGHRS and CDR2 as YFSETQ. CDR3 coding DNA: TGCGCCAGCAGCATAAGCCGTATGAACACTGAAGCTTTCTTT. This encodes CASSISRMNTEAFF.

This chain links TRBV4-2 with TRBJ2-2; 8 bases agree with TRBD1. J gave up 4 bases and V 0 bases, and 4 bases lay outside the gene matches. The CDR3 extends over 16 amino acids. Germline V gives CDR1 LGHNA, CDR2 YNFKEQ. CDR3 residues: CASSQDSRGLTGELFF. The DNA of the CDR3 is TGTGCCAGCAGCCAAGATTCCAGGGGGCTCACCGGGGAGCTGTTTTTT.

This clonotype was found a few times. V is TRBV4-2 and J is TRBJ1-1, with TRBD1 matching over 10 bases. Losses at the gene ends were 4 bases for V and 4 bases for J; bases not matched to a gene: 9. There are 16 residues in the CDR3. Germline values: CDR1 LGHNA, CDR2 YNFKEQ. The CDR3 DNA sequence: TGTGCCAGCAGCCTATCCCCAGGACAGGGGGTCACTGAAGCTTTCTTT. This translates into CASSLSPGQGVTEAFF.

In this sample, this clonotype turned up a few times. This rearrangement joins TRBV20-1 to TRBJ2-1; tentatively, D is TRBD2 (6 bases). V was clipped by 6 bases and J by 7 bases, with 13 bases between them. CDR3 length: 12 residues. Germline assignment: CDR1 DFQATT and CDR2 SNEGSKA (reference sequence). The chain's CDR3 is CSATLARNEQFF. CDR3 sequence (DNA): TGCAGTGCGACTCTAGCGAGGAATGAGCAGTTCTTC.

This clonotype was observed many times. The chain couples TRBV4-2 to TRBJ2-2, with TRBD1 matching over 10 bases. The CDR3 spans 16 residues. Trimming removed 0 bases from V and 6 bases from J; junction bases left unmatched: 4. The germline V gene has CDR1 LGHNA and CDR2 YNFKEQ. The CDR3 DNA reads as TGTGCCAGCAGCCAAGACCCGGGGACAGGGGCCGGGGAGCTGTTTTTT. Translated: CASSQDPGTGAGELFF.

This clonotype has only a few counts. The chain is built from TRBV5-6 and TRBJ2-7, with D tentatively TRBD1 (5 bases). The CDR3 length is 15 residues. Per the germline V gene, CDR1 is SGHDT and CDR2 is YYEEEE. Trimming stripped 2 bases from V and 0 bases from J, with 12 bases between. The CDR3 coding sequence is TGTGCCAGCAGCTTCGCCGCGACAGCCTCCTACGAGCAGTACTTC. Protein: CASSFAATASYEQYF.

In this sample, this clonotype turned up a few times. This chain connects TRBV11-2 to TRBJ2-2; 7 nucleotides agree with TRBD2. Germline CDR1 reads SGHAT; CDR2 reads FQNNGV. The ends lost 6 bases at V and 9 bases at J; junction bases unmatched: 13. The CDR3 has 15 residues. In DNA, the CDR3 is TGTGCCAGCAGGAGACCTTTTGCTAGCGGCTGGGAGCTGTTTTTT. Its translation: CASRRPFASGWELFF.

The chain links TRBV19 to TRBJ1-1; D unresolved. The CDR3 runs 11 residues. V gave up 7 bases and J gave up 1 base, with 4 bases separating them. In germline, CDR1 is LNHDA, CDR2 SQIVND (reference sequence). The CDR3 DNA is TGTGCCAGTACCCAGAACACTGAAGCTTTCTTT. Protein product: CASTQNTEAFF.

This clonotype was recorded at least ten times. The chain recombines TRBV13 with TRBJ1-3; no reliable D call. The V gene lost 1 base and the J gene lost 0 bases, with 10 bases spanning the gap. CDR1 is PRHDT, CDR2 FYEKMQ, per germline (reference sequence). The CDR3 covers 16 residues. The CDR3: CASSLDPAHSGNTIYF. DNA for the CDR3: TGTGCCAGCAGCTTAGATCCAGCCCACTCTGGAAACACCATATATTTT.

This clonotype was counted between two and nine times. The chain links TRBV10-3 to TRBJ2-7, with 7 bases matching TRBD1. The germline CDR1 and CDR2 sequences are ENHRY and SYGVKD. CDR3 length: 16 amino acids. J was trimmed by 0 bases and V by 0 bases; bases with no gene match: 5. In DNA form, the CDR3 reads TGTGCCATCAGTGAGTCGGGGACAGTTGGCTCCTACGAGCAGTACTTC. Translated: CAISESGTVGSYEQYF.

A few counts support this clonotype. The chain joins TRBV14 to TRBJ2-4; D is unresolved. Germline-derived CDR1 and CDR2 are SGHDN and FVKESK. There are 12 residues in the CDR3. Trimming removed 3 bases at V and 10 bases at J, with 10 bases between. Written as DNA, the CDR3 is TGTGCCAGCAGCCAGCCGAGTGGGATTCAGTACTTC. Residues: CASSQPSGIQYF.

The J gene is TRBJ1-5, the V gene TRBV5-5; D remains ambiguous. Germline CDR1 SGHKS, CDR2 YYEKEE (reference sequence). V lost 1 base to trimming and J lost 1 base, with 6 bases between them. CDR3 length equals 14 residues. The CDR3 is CASSLKGSNQPQHF. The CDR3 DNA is TGTGCCAGCAGCTTGAAAGGGAGCAATCAGCCCCAGCATTTT. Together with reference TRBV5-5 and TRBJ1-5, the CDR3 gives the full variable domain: DAGVTQSPTHLIKTRGQQVTLRCSPISGHKSVSWYQQVLGQGPQFIFQYYEKEERGRGNFPDRFSARQFPNYSSELNVNALLLGDSALYLCASSLKGSNQPQHFGDGTRLSIL.

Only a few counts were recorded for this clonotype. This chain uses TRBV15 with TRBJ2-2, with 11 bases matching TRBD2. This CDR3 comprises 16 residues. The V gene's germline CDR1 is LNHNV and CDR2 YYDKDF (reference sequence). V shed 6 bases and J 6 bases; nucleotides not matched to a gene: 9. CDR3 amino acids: CATSRNSGRASGELFF. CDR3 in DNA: TGTGCCACCAGTAGAAATAGCGGGAGGGCCTCCGGGGAGCTGTTTTTT.

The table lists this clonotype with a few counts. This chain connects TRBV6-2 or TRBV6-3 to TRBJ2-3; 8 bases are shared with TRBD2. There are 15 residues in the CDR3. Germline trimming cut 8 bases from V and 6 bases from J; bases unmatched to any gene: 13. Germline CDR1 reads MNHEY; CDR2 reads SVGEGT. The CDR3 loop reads CASGQRETFLDTQYF. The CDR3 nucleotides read TGTGCCAGCGGTCAGCGGGAGACGTTTCTGGATACGCAGTATTTT.

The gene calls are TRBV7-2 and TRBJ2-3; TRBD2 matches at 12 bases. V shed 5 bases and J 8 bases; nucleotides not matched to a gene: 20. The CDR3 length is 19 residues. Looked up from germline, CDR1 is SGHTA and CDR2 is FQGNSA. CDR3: CASSEPQKSTSGSRRTQYF. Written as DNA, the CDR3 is TGTGCCAGCAGCGAACCCCAGAAGTCGACTAGCGGGAGTAGACGTACGCAGTATTTT.

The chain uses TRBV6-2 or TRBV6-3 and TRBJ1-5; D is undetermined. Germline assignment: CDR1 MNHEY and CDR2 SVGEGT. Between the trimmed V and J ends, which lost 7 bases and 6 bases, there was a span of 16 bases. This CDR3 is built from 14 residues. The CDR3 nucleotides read TGTGCCAGCACCATCTCGGGGTGGGGTCAGCCCCAGCATTTT. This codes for CASTISGWGQPQHF.

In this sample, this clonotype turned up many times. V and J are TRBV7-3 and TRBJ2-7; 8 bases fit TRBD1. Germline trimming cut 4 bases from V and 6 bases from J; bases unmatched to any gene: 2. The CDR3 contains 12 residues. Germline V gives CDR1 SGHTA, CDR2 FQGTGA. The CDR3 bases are TGTGCCAGCAGCTCAACAGGGGGCGAGCAGTACTTC. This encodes CASSSTGGEQYF.

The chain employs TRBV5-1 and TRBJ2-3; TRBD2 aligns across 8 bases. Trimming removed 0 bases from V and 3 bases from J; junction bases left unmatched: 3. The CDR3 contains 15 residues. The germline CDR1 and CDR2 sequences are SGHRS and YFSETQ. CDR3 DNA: TGCGCCAGCAGCTTGGCGGGAGGGGTTACAGATACGCAGTATTTT. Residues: CASSLAGGVTDTQYF.

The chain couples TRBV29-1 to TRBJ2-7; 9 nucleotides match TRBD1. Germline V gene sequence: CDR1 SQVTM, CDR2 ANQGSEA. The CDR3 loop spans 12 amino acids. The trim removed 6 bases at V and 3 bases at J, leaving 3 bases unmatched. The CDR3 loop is CSVKDRGYEQYF. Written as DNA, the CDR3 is TGCAGCGTAAAGGACAGGGGCTACGAGCAGTACTTC.

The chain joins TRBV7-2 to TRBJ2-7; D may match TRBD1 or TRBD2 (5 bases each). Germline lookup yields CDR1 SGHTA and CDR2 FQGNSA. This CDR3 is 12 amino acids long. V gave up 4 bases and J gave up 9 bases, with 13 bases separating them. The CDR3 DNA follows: TGTGCCAGCAGCTCAGACGGGACGGGGCAGTACTTC. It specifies CASSSDGTGQYF. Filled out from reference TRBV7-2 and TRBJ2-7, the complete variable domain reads GAGVSQSPSNKVTEKGKDVELRCDPISGHTALYWYRQSLGQGLEFLIYFQGNSAPDKSGLPSDRFSAERTGGSVSTLTIQRTQQEDSAVYLCASSSDGTGQYFGPGTRLTVT.

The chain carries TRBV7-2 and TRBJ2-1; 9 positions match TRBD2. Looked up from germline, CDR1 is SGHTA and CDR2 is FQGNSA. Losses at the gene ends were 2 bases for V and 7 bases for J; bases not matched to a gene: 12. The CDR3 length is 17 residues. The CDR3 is CASSLNPGTSKVNEQFF. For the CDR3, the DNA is TGTGCCAGCAGCTTAAACCCCGGGACTAGCAAGGTGAATGAGCAGTTCTTC.